This record concerns one T cell receptor beta chain sequence. Which antigen it targets is not known. No per-base quality is available; no much larger clone lies one base away. Including cysteine and phenylalanine, the CDR3 has 15 amino acids. The CDR3 DNA has 45 bases and is translated from base 1. V and J are trimmed by 3 bases and 8 bases, and the gene matches miss 6 bases of the junction. From the germline V gene, CDR1 is KGHSH and CDR2 is LQKENI. In total, approximately 610 healthy bone marrow donors made up the cohort. At the time of sampling, all cohort members were nominally healthy, though unrecorded immune exposures were likely present. The donor was CMV seropositive and was included in the group of 290 or so seropositive cohort members. A peripheral blood sample was provided by each donor, and peripheral blood mononuclear cells were used for TCR beta sequencing. The Qiagen DNeasy Blood Extraction Kit was used to extract genomic DNA from the blood cell samples.

The data were taken from a study of cytomegalovirus exposure and HLA in healthy donors (dated by TCRdb to 2016 to 2017). The study in broad terms: An earlier analysis of 587 of the donors reported 276 Gb of sequence data and 95 million to 140 million unique TCR beta sequences obtained from 180 million or so T cells. A later genetic analysis took genome-wide SNP genotypes for about 65% of the roughly 670 donors and used that subset as a discovery cohort. The number of typed donors differed by locus: about 620-640 for A, B, C, DRB1 and DQB1; approximately 520 for DQA1; approximately 610 for DPA1; and about 450 for DPB1. A separate validation cohort of about 110 different subjects was used in addition to the roughly 670-subject first cohort. An earlier analysis of approximately 640 of the donors applied high-throughput TCR beta sequencing to assess whether each TCR beta V gene segment acted as functional or pseudogenic. The study was designed to test whether signatures of past pathogen exposure could be identified by cataloging public T cell receptors. An early release covering just under 650 HLA-typed donors comprised about 310 gigabases of sequencing data and 85 million or so unique TCR sequences. Across some 400 genotyped donors of the cohort, an average of roughly 250,000 unique TCR beta nucleotide sequences per donor were sequenced, and roughly 17% of those sequences were non-productive. A later analysis re-analyzed previously published TCR beta repertoires from approximately 670 donors and added high-resolution HLA genotyping to study TCR occurrence patterns. The study used immunosequencing to profile the T cell repertoires of around 600 subjects and linked those repertoires to cytomegalovirus serostatus. To predict cytomegalovirus infection status, the study brought together high-throughput TCR immunosequencing, statistical association of individual TCRs with disease status, and machine learning. Every repertoire in the discovery cohort had been generated on one and the same sequencing platform. HLA typing covered class I and class II loci at four-digit resolution. Several DR-DQ haplotypes were treated as single units for association and clustering because of strong linkage in the cohort. In the later analysis, no new phenotypic data were used to find candidate immune exposures; instead, reliance was placed on TCR beta sequences and their occurrence across donors. Donor age, sex, ethnicity and CMV serostatus were compiled together with the repertoire data. Among the roughly 400 genotyped donors, roughly 80% belonged to the genetic ancestry cluster associated with self-reported Caucasian donors. General conclusions and limits of the study: A further reported finding was that TCR beta sequences accurately predicted the HLA-A and HLA-B alleles for most subjects in the first cohort. The cohort was sequenced for TCR beta chains only, and without alpha or paired-chain data the features that could be detected were limited. The authors suggested that the approach could potentially be generalized to other disease states and immunological phenotypes. Several of the top co-occurrence clusters appeared to be linked to parvovirus B19, influenza, CMV and Epstein-Barr virus, according to a later analysis. Because counts were too low, roughly 17 rarely observed V segments, including chromosome 9 orphons, were left out of the earlier analysis of several hundred of the donors. In vitro tests confirmed that a few of the cytomegalovirus-associated TCR beta chains recognize cytomegalovirus antigens. The only immune exposure information available for the cohort was CMV serostatus. While some public TCRs were present in many individuals, most TCR sequences turned up only very rarely across donors. In a later analysis, HLA-associated TCR beta chains showed more clonal expansion and lower generation probabilities than non-associated chains that were equally common. Strong co-occurrence of HLA alleles, especially DR and DQ, made assigning TCR associations to individual alleles difficult. The classifier was reported to diagnose cytomegalovirus status with high specificity and sensitivity in both the original cohort and the validation cohort. A cluster of highly shared sequence variants was judged likely to be a technical artifact of the sequencing pipeline. The study listed around 160 TCR beta chains as associated with cytomegalovirus. In a later analysis, the rate of TCR association differed among HLA loci, with DRB1 alleles having the most associated TCRs and HLA-C alleles having the fewest. Roughly uniform sequencing depth across donors was assumed in presence/absence analyses, although this assumption may not hold. V-gene and J-gene trimming of TCR beta chains was associated with a missense DCLRE1C variant in a later genetic analysis, and the association was replicated in an independent cohort. According to a later analysis, most CMV-associated TCR beta chains appeared to be HLA-restricted, and the HLA associations seemed to be driven largely by CMV exposure. Because the 87-base-pair reads could not distinguish some IMGT-functional V segments, including TRBV6-2 and TRBV6-3, those segments were excluded. Linkage disequilibrium might explain the correlated functional status among segregating V segments, but an unknown experimental factor could not be excluded. Broadly in line with IMGT annotations, most TCR beta V segments showed up in productive rearrangements about 87% or about 30% of the time in an earlier analysis of around 600 of the donors. HLA typing was unavailable for some donors at each locus, so association tests used only the typed subset. According to a later genetic analysis, donors in an Asian-associated ancestry cluster had fewer N-insertions in productive TCRs than the approximately 670-donor mean. In a later analysis, 16,951 TCR beta sequences were associated with specific HLA alleles at a false discovery rate of 0.05.

Receptors were amplified or captured by the immunoSEQ multiplex PCR assay. The multiplex PCR relied on a mix of 60 forward primers for TCR Vbeta segments and 13 reverse primers for TCR Jbeta segments. Amplification of the CDR3 region of rearranged TCR beta genes was performed with a multiplex PCR assay on genomic DNA. The amplified TCR beta libraries were sequenced on the Illumina HiSeq System as 87-base-pair reads. The paper's data handling went like this. Across the roughly 700 repertoires, a later analysis counted 75 million to 90 million unique TCR beta chains, roughly 11 million of which were shared by at least two donors. A nearest-neighbor algorithm error-corrected the raw reads and collapsed the reads into unique sequences, merging closely related sequences to remove PCR and sequencing errors. To assign V, D and J gene segments, CDR3 sequences were aligned to IMGT reference sequences. For a sequence to be retained, at least a six-nucleotide match to both a V gene segment and a J gene segment was required. Rearrangements were classified as productive when the CDR3 lacked stop codons and remained in frame with V and J, and all other rearrangements were classified as non-productive. Following IMGT convention, CDR3 was defined as the stretch from the second conserved V-encoded cysteine up to the conserved J-encoded phenylalanine. Sequences without an unambiguous match to a single V gene segment were excluded from the earlier analysis of several hundred of the donors. An earlier analysis of 550 to 650 of the donors classified V segments as functional when productive rearrangements were above 56.7% and as segregating when the standard deviation between donors was above 5%. A statistical classification framework was built for diagnosing cytomegalovirus status from the catalog of TCR beta chain sequences. In a later analysis, TCR nucleotide sequences were compared against IMGT/GENE-DB human TR gene sequences so that V and J genes could be assigned. Using the TCRdist pipeline, a later analysis assigned CDR3 sequences along with most-parsimonious VDJ recombination scenarios. In a later analysis, every TCR beta chain was defined by the combination of its CDR3 amino acid sequence and its V-gene family, and reads without a unique V-gene family were dropped. A later analysis removed 500 to 650 highly shared, low-generation-probability nucleotide sequences to deal with suspected cross-contamination and a sequencing artifact. In a later analysis, a clonal expansion index was calculated for each public chain from normalized within-repertoire ranks of inferred template counts. Generation probabilities in a later analysis came from a VDJ recombination model fitted to out-of-frame rearrangements, and those results were checked against IGoR. In a later analysis, hypergeometric tests were used to score TCR-TCR, TCR-HLA and TCR-CMV co-occurrence, with a repertoire-size bias correction applied to TCR pairs. A later analysis estimated false discovery rates by permuting HLA or CMV assignments 20 times. A later analysis grouped co-occurring TCRs with DBSCAN, adding TCRdist sequence similarity when clustering within HLA-allele-positive subsets. Repertoires with fewer than 30,000 or more than 120,000 public chains were left out of co-occurrence clustering, as were roughly five repertoires with anomalous nucleotide sharing. TCRdb stores this immuneACCESS table with in-frame sequences only. Part of the clones is absent; in the studies checked, under half of the shortfall reflects unresolved V genes, and no reason is known for the rest. That table is the source of V, J and clone size, and D and trimming were worked out from the DNA. For this sample the table gives about 200,000 clones, of which around 76% were detected only once. The ten largest clones take up around 6% of the sample.

The chain joins TRBV18 to TRBJ2-1, and TRBD1 matches 11 of the central bases. The sequence was collected from a man aged 35 to 55 in good health and CMV-seropositive. Specimen: PBMCs. The DNA is as follows: TGTGCCAGCTCACCCAGGACAGGGGGCAGCTATGAGCAGTTCTTC. This codes for CASSPRTGGSYEQFF.